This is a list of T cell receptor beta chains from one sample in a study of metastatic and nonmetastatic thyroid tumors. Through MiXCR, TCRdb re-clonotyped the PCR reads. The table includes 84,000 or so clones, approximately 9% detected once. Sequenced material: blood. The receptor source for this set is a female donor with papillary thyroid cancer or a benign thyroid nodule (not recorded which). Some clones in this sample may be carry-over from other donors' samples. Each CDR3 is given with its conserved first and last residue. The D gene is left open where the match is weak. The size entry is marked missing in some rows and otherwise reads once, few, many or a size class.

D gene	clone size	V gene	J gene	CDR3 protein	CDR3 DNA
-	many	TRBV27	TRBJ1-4	CASSLLDSYCNEKLFF	TGTGCCAGCAGTTTATTGGACAGTTACTGTAATGAAAAACTGTTTTTT
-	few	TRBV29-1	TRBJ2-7	CSVVYSGYEQYF	TGCAGCGTGGTGTATTCTGGCTACGAGCAGTACTTC
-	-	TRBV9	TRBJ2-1	CASSPGAYGDNEQFF	TGTGCCAGCAGCCCTGGAGCCTACGGAGACAATGAGCAGTTCTTC
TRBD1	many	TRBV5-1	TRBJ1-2	CASSPSPGQINYGYTF	TGCGCCAGCAGCCCAAGTCCGGGACAGATTAACTATGGCTACACCTTC
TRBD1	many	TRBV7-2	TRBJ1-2	CASSRDRAYGYTF	TGTGCCAGCAGCCGGGACAGGGCTTATGGCTACACCTTC
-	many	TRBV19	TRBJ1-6	CASSPGGRGYSPLHF	TGTGCCAGTAGCCCAGGCGGTAGGGGTTATTCACCCCTCCACTTT
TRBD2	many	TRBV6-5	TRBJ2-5	CASSYPSGGEETQYF	TGTGCCAGCAGTTACCCCTCGGGGGGGGAAGAGACCCAGTACTTC
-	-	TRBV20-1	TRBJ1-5	CSAPRDSNQPQHF	TGCAGTGCTCCAAGGGATAGCAATCAGCCCCAGCATTTT
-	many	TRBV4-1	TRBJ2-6	CASSQDRGNGANVLTF	TGCGCCAGCAGCCAAGATAGGGGGAATGGGGCCAACGTCCTGACTTTC
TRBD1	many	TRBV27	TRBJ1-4	CASSLTPGTGIGKLFF	TGTGCCAGCAGTTTGACCCCCGGGACAGGGATCGGAAAACTGTTTTTT
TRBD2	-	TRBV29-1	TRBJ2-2	CSVHSGGGNTGELFF	TGCAGCGTCCATAGCGGGGGGGGGAACACCGGGGAGCTGTTTTTT
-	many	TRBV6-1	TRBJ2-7	CASIVGGSSYEQYF	TGTGCCAGCATAGTGGGGGGCAGCTCCTACGAGCAGTACTTC
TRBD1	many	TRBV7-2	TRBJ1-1	CASSPGTGGNTEAFF	TGTGCCAGCAGCCCAGGGACAGGGGGGAACACTGAAGCTTTCTTT
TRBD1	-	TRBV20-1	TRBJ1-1	CSARPGQGGQNEAFF	TGCAGTGCTAGGCCGGGGCAGGGGGGCCAGAATGAAGCTTTCTTT
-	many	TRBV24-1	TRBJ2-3	CATSEGATDTQYF	TGTGCCACCAGTGAGGGGGCCACAGATACGCAGTATTTT
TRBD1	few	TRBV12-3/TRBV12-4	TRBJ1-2	CASSLTGVQGYTF	TGTGCCAGCAGTTTGACAGGGGTCCAGGGCTACACCTTC